The T cell receptor beta chain described here comes from a study of response to subunit inactivated influenza vaccine (dated 2018 in TCRdb). For the study in its entirety: Deep quantitative profiling of the T cell receptor repertoire was used in the study to follow responses to a trivalent subunit inactivated influenza vaccine. What the research found in general, with its limitations: According to the authors, only a limited number of new T cells may be recruited by each seasonal influenza vaccination.

According to the germline V gene, CDR1 reads MNHNS and CDR2 reads SASEGT. There are 16 amino acids in the CDR3, from cysteine to phenylalanine inclusive. Only CDR3 DNA is held: 48 bases, read in frame from base 1. Cut back by 5 bases and 1 base, the V and J ends lie 17 bases apart. Ten or more counts support this clonotype. It lacks a known antigen. No qualities accompany the bases; no much larger clone lies one base away. The library was made by RT-PCR. The sample was run on an Illumina HiSeq 2500. The public reads were reprocessed in TCRdb via fastp at Q25 and MiXCR, keeping in-frame beta chains. Each record represents a unique CDR3 protein, reported with the most common genes and DNA among its rows. This sample is represented by 500,000 to 550,000 distinct CDR3 sequences; roughly 7.9% of them were singletons. Around 13% of the sample lies in the top ten.

Recombination linked TRBV6-1 to TRBJ1-1; the D segment could be TRBD1, given 6 matching bases. The sequence came from a man in his fifties or sixties who received an inactivated influenza vaccine. Donor details come from another sample of the same person, matched by shared clones. The sample in question was PBMCs from blood, obtained approximately 25 months after vaccination. The bases are TGTGCCAGCAGTCCATTCAGGGGCGGGAAGAACACTGAAGCTTTCTTT. Its protein is CASSPFRGGKNTEAFF.